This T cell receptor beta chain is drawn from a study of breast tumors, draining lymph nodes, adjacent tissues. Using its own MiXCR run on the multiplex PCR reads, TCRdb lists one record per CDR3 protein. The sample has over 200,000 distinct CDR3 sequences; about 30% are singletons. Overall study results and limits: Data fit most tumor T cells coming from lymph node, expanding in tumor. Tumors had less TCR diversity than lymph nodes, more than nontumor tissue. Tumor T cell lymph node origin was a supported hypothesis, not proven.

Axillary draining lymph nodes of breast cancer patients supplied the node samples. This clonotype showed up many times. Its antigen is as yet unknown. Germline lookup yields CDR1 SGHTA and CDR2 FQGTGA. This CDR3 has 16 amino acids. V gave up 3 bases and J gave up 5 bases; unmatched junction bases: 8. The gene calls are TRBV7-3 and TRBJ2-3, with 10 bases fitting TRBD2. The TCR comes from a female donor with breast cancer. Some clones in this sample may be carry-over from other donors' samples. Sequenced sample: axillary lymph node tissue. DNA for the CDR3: TGTGCCAGCAGCTTCACCAGCGGGAGGGATGTAGATACGCAGTATTTT. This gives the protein CASSFTSGRDVDTQYF.